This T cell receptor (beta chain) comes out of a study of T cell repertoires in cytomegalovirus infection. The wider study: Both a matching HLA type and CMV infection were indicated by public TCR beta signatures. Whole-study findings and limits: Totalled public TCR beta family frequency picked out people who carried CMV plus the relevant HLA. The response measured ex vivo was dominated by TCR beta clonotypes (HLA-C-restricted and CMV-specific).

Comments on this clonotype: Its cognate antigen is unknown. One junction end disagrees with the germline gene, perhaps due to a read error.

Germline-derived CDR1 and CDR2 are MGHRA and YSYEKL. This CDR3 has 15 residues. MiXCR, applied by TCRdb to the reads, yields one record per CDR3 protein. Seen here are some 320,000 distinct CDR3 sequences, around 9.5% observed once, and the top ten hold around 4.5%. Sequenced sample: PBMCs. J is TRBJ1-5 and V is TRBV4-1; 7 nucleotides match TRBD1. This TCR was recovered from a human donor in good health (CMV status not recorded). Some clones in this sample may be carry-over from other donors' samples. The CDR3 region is CASSSGTDSNQPQHF. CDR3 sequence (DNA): TGTGCCAGCAGCTCCGGGACAGATAGCAATCAGCCCCAGCATTTT.